What follows is one T cell receptor (beta chain) and its context. This CDR3 contains 13 residues. Germline CDR1 reads KGHDR; CDR2 reads SFDVKD. Deletions cut 5 bases from V and 6 bases from J, with 10 bases between. The record originates from a study of blood T cell repertoires in COVID-19. Overall study: PBMCs, B-cell-depleted T cells, or T cells were the source of the cDNA or gDNA that made up the material.

The repertoire was sequenced with immunoSEQ multiplex PCR; TCRdb's copy has only in-frame clones and lacks some. This repertoire shows about 150,000 clones, under 90% found once; its top ten account for under 0.75%. Sequenced sample: peripheral blood. The rearrangement joins TRBV24-1 to TRBJ2-1, with D perhaps TRBD2 (5 bases). This TCR was sampled from a man aged 60 to 69 with acute or convalescent COVID-19. The CDR3 protein is CATSGRVTNEQFF. CDR3 bases: TGTGCCACCAGTGGGCGGGTGACCAATGAGCAGTTCTTC.